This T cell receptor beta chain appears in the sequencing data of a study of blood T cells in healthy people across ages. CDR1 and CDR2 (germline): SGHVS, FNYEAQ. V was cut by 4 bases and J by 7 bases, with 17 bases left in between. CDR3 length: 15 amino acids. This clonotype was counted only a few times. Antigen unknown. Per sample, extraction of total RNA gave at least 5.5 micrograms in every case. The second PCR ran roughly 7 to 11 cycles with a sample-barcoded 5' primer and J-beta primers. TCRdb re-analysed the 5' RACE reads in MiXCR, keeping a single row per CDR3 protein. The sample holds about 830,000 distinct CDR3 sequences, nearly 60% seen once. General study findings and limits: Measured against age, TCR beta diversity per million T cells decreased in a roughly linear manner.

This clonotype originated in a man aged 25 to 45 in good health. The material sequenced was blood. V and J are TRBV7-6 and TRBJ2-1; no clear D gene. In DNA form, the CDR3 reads TGTGCCAGCAGCTCCCGGGCCGGGTCTAGGAATGAGCAGTTCTTC. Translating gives CASSSRAGSRNEQFF.